These 18 T cell receptor beta chains came from one sample sequenced in a study of T cell responses to AZD1222 COVID-19 vaccine. Generated by immunoSEQ multiplex PCR, the TCRdb table keeps only in-frame clones and is missing some. Found here are roughly 110,000 clones, 87% of them singletons; the top ten hold around 4.7%. The material was peripheral blood, obtained 28 days after the second AZD1222 dose. These receptors all come from an adult who received the AZD1222 COVID-19 vaccine.

J is TRBJ2-4 and V is TRBV30; D unclear. Per the germline V gene, CDR1 is GTSNPN and CDR2 is SVGIG (reference sequence). V lost 1 base, J lost 9 bases, and 10 bases lay in between. The CDR3 loop spans 12 amino acids. For the CDR3, the DNA is TGTGCCTGGAGTGGAAGTCGGACCATTCAGTACTTC. Protein: CAWSGSRTIQYF.

This chain uses TRBV7-9 with TRBJ1-5; D not certain. The V gene's germline CDR1 is SEHNR and CDR2 FQNEAQ (reference sequence). Trimming pared 1 base from V and 5 bases from J, leaving 6 bases between. The CDR3 consists of 13 residues. Here the CDR3 reads CASSLGRDQPQHF. The CDR3 DNA is TGTGCCAGCAGCTTAGGACGGGATCAGCCCCAGCATTTT.

J is TRBJ1-5 and V is TRBV19; no clear D gene. V lost 3 bases and J 4 bases, leaving 7 bases between the germline ends. CDR3 length equals 13 residues. Germline V gene lookup returns CDR1 LNHDA and CDR2 SQIVND (reference sequence). The CDR3 DNA reads as TGTGCCAGTAGTATTCGGTTAAATCAGCCCCAGCATTTT. This gives the protein CASSIRLNQPQHF.

The chain joins TRBV6-5 to TRBJ2-1; possible D gene TRBD1, 5 bases. Trimming took 6 bases from V and 8 from J, leaving 20 bases between them. The CDR3 runs to 15 residues. Germline V gene data show CDR1 as MNHEY and CDR2 as SVGAGI. The CDR3 spells CASSWGDLLWDEQFF. CDR3 nucleotides: TGTGCCAGCAGCTGGGGCGATCTCCTATGGGATGAGCAGTTCTTC.

Note on this clone: Other DNA sequences within the sample encode an identical CDR3. The chain links TRBV6-5 to TRBJ1-5; D gene unclear. This CDR3 spans 14 amino acids. Trimming left V 2 bases short and J 1 base short, with 6 bases between. Germline loops: CDR1 MNHEY, CDR2 SVGAGI. DNA for the CDR3: TGTGCCAGCAGTTACGGGCAGAGCAATCAGCCCCAGCATTTT. It specifies CASSYGQSNQPQHF.

CDR3 DNA: TGTGCCAGCAGTTTTGAGACACCGAACACCGGGGAGCTGTTTTTT. Protein: CASSFETPNTGELFF. The chain has TRBV27 and TRBJ2-2; D call uncertain. Trimming took 3 bases from V and 0 from J, leaving 8 bases between them. The CDR3 has 15 residues. Looked up from germline, CDR1 is MNHEY and CDR2 is SMNVEV (reference sequence).

The chain carries TRBV5-6 and TRBJ2-6; D gene unclear. This CDR3 region has 15 residues. Trimming left V 2 bases short and J 4 bases short, with 10 bases between. Germline V gene data show CDR1 as SGHDT and CDR2 as YYEEEE. CDR3 loop: CASSLMTGGANVLTF. The DNA for the CDR3 is TGTGCCAGCAGCTTAATGACTGGCGGGGCCAACGTCCTGACTTTC. Combining the CDR3 with reference TRBV5-6 and TRBJ2-6 gives the whole variable domain DAGVTQSPTHLIKTRGQQVTLRCSPKSGHDTVSWYQQALGQGPQFIFQYYEEEERQRGNFPDRFSGHQFPNYSSELNVNALLLGDSALYLCASSLMTGGANVLTFGAGSRLTVL.

The chain couples TRBV3-1 (or the pseudogene TRBV3-2) to TRBJ1-2, with D tentatively TRBD1 (6 bases). Germline V gene sequence: CDR1 LGHDT, CDR2 YNNKEL (reference sequence). This CDR3 has 13 residues. V shed 3 bases and J shed 8 bases, with 13 bases lying between them. The CDR3 reads CASSHDRSQGYTF. The CDR3 region has the DNA TGTGCCAGCAGCCACGACAGGTCCCAGGGCTACACCTTC.

The chain employs TRBV19 and TRBJ1-6; D possibly corresponds to TRBD1 (6 bases). The CDR3 totals 15 residues. Trimming left V 1 base short and J 5 bases short, with 9 bases between. The germline V gene has CDR1 LNHDA and CDR2 SQIVND (reference sequence). The CDR3 sequence is CASSIGQANNSPLHF. The CDR3 DNA follows: TGTGCCAGTAGTATAGGACAGGCGAATAATTCACCCCTCCACTTT.

The rearrangement uses TRBV30 and TRBJ1-2; D is unclear. The CDR3 extends over 13 amino acids. V was clipped by 0 bases and J by 2 bases, with 7 bases between them. Per the germline V gene, CDR1 is GTSNPN and CDR2 is SVGIG (reference sequence). The CDR3 bases are TGTGCCTGGAGTGTAGCCTCGAACTATGGCTACACCTTC. It translates to CAWSVASNYGYTF.

V gene TRBV28 combines with J gene TRBJ2-3; no definite D call. The CDR3 totals 10 residues. Trimming left V 8 bases short and J 8 bases short, with 8 bases between. Germline V gene data show CDR1 as MDHEN and CDR2 as SYDVKM. The CDR3 loop reads CASLGVTQYF. The DNA for the CDR3 is TGTGCCAGCCTCGGAGTTACGCAGTATTTT.

This clone turned up a few times. V gene TRBV4-1 combines with J gene TRBJ1-5; D is unclear. CDR1 MGHRA and CDR2 YSYEKL come from the germline V gene. The CDR3 length is 14 residues. Trimming stripped 4 bases from V and 5 bases from J, with 12 bases between. In nucleotides, the CDR3 is TGCGCCAGCAGCCTCGGACCCGGGGATCAGCCCCAGCATTTT. Translating it yields CASSLGPGDQPQHF.

The chain links TRBV4-2 to TRBJ2-7, with D tentatively TRBD1 (6 bases). V gave up 0 bases and J gave up 2 bases, with 11 bases separating them. CDR1 is LGHNA and CDR2 is YNFKEQ in the germline V gene. This CDR3 is built from 15 residues. This CDR3 reads CASSQEQGTTYEQYF. The CDR3, as DNA: TGTGCCAGCAGCCAAGAACAGGGAACGACCTACGAGCAGTACTTC.

V is TRBV5-8 and J is TRBJ2-3; 8 nucleotides match TRBD1. The CDR3 is made up of 16 amino acids. The junction had 7 bases not matched to a gene; V was cut back by 2 bases and J by 2 bases. In germline, CDR1 is SGHTS, CDR2 YDEGEE. This chain's CDR3 is CASSFDRGGFTDTQYF. The CDR3 nucleotides are TGTGCCAGCAGCTTTGACAGGGGAGGATTCACAGATACGCAGTATTTT.

There are a few counts of this clone. This rearrangement joins TRBV24-1 to TRBJ1-4; 11 nucleotides line up with TRBD1. The V gene's germline CDR1 is KGHDR and CDR2 SFDVKD. The junction had 4 bases not matched to a gene; V was cut back by 9 bases and J by 2 bases. The CDR3 covers 15 residues. Written as DNA, the CDR3 is TGTGCCACCGGGGACAGGGGGTTCACTAATGAAAAACTGTTTTTT. This gives the protein CATGDRGFTNEKLFF.

This clone was observed a few times. The gene calls are TRBV9 and TRBJ2-7; tentatively, D is TRBD1 (6 bases). The V gene's germline CDR1 is SGDLS and CDR2 YYNGEE. Trimming took 5 bases from V and 3 from J, leaving 12 bases between them. CDR3 length: 13 residues. This CDR3 reads CASSLGGFYEQYF. DNA of the CDR3: TGTGCCAGCAGTCTAGGGGGTTTCTACGAGCAGTACTTC.

The chain carries TRBV4-1 and TRBJ2-1, with TRBD2 matching over 7 bases. This CDR3 is built from 20 residues. J gave up 0 bases and V 7 bases, and 21 bases lay outside the gene matches. From germline, CDR1 is MGHRA and CDR2 YSYEKL. CDR3 DNA: TGCGCCAGCACCCCTGGGGAGAGAGGGCCAGCGGGGAGCTCCTACAATGAGCAGTTCTTC. Its protein product is CASTPGERGPAGSSYNEQFF.

This clone was found once. The genes are TRBV19 and TRBJ1-1, with 8 bases lining up with TRBD1. V dropped 6 bases and J dropped 1; count of bases not matched to a gene: 4. The CDR3 runs to 14 residues. Germline V gene lookup returns CDR1 LNHDA and CDR2 SQIVND (reference sequence). CDR3 sequence (DNA): TGTGCCAGTAGGGACAGGGTTACGAACACTGAAGCTTTCTTT. Encoded protein: CASRDRVTNTEAFF.